The sequence of this T cell receptor (beta chain) was determined in a study of regulatory T cells in long-lasting Graves disease (dated by TCRdb to the early 2020s). Broadly, across the study: Persistent Graves' disease was defined as antithyroid drug treatment for over 5 years with persistently positive TSH receptor autoantibodies. Peripheral blood TCR sequencing and RNA sequencing compared persistent Graves' disease patients with newly diagnosed Graves' disease patients. The study took place in China and was registered as a clinical trial. TCR sequencing covered 13 persistent and around 20 newly diagnosed Graves' disease patients, some 33 samples in total. In the clinical cohort, patients with persistent Graves' disease had used antithyroid drugs for an average of roughly ten years.

The paper as a whole reports these results and caveats: Peripheral blood alone was examined, since thyroid tissue, which constituted the primary lesion, could not be accessed. TRBV28, TRBJ1-2 and TRBJ2-5 were preferentially used in persistent disease, while TRBV20-1 and TRBJ2-1 were favored in newly diagnosed disease. Compared with newly diagnosed patients, persistent Graves' disease patients had lower TCR Shannon entropy and fewer highly expanded clones, which suggests clonal expansion. Patients with persistent disease shared more public clonotypes (around 3,000) than newly diagnosed patients did (approximately 990). Only the TCR beta chain was sequenced and analyzed. The small sample size was acknowledged by the authors as a limitation that may reduce accuracy.

This clonotype has only a few counts. This clone's antigen is unknown. Nothing much larger sits one base from this clone, and base qualities are not available. From the cysteine through the phenylalanine, the CDR3 covers 17 amino acids. The DNA shown is the 51-base CDR3, in frame from base 1. Reading the germline V gene (reference sequence) gives CDR1 DFQATT and CDR2 SNEGSKA. From V the trimming removes 5 bases and from J it removes 4 bases, while the gene matches leave 16 bases of the junction unaccounted for. Library creation used multiplex PCR. The data were produced on an Illumina HiSeq 4000. CDR3 regions were amplified by Arm-PCR with iRepertoire HTBI primers to construct TCR beta libraries. Before sequencing, the PCR products went through gel purification. The source study handled its data this way. A total of some 60 TRBV and under 15 TRBJ segments were identified across samples and were used for gene usage analysis of CDR3 amino acid clonotypes. Filtered high-quality paired reads were merged into contigs using COPE and FqMerger. BLAST was used to align contigs to the IMGT TRBV, TRBD and TRBJ reference genes, and CDR3 was defined following IMGT. Any clonotype with a frequency above 0.1% was counted as a highly expanded clone. Repertoire diversity was measured by Shannon entropy, and V-J evenness by the Gini coefficient. Clonotypes shared by more than one individual were considered public. TCRdb passed the public sequencing reads through fastp at Q25 and MiXCR, retaining productive beta sequences. Each entry merges the rows of one CDR3 protein and shows their most common DNA and genes. The V and J calls, along with clone size, are taken from TCRdb and not from the paper's own processing. This sample holds under 450,000 distinct CDR3 sequences; roughly a quarter were observed only once. The top ten clonotypes cover roughly 30% of the sample.

Explained via the paper, the time point label denotes: persistent/refractory GD, antithyroid drugs over 5 years with positive TRAb. RNA was extracted from PBMCs in TRIzol for both TCR sequencing and RNA sequencing. The diagnosis of Graves' disease was made according to American Thyroid Association guidelines. Patients were recruited from an endocrinology department in Xi'an, China. Each patient gave about 9.1 milliliters of peripheral blood, collected in an EDTA anticoagulant tube. Ficoll Paque Plus density gradient separation was used to isolate PBMCs, and no additional T cell sorting was done. An Agilent 2100 Bioanalyzer and agarose gel were used to check RNA quality, and a NanoDrop 2000 was used to measure RNA concentration.

Sequenced here: peripheral blood mononuclear cells (PBMCs), sampled when the disease was refractory, from a patient treated with antithyroid drugs. The clonotype originates from a female donor with Graves disease. Rearrangement joined TRBV20-1 to TRBJ2-5, with TRBD2 matching 10 junction bases. The CDR3 protein: CSAVNYVPLAGVETQYF. The DNA sequence is TGCAGTGCTGTAAATTATGTCCCCCTAGCGGGAGTAGAGACCCAGTACTTC.